This is a list of T cell receptor beta chains from one sample in a study of blood T cell repertoires in COVID-19. TCRdb keeps only in-frame clones here, not all; method: immunoSEQ multiplex PCR. Of 85,000 to 100,000 clones in the sample, 70% to 80% were seen once. Material for sequencing was peripheral blood. Every receptor here comes from a human donor in a cohort sampled during active COVID-19. The CDR3 runs from the conserved cysteine through the conserved F or W. The D gene is left open where the match is weak. The size of a clone is reported for some rows only, either as once, few or many, or as a class for expanded clones.

v_call,j_call,clone_size,d_call,cdr3_aa,cdr3_nt
TRBV5-1,TRBJ2-7,once,TRBD1,CASSLVPGTGGESVYEQYF,TGCGCCAGCAGCTTGGTTCCGGGGACAGGGGGTGAGTCGGTCTACGAGCAGTACTTC
TRBV3-1/TRBV3-2,TRBJ2-1,NA,TRBD2,CASSLRSGEGEFF,TGTGCCAGCAGCTTAAGGAGCGGGGAAGGTGAGTTCTTC
TRBV3-1/TRBV3-2,TRBJ1-2,NA,NA,CASSRGGTANYGYTF,TGTGCCAGCAGCCGGGGAGGGACGGCTAACTATGGCTACACCTTC
TRBV7-9,TRBJ1-3,NA,NA,CASSSANSGNTIYF,TGTGCCAGCAGCTCAGCCAACTCTGGAAACACCATATATTTT
TRBV6-5,TRBJ1-5,NA,TRBD1,CATSGGQAEHF,TGTGCCACCAGCGGGGGACAGGCGGAACATTTT
TRBV6-5,TRBJ1-2,NA,NA,CASSRTAGLGYGYTF,TGTGCCAGCAGCCGTACAGCGGGGTTGGGGTATGGCTACACCTTC
TRBV5-4,TRBJ2-3,NA,NA,CASSLETDTQYF,TGTGCCAGCAGCTTAGAGACAGATACGCAGTATTTT
TRBV6-5,TRBJ2-7,NA,TRBD2,CASSRLAGDPYEQYF,TGTGCCAGCAGTCGACTAGCGGGAGACCCCTACGAGCAGTACTTC
TRBV2,TRBJ2-2,NA,TRBD2,CASSETSGNTGELFF,TGTGCCAGCAGTGAGACTAGCGGGAACACCGGGGAGCTGTTTTTT
TRBV27,TRBJ2-7,NA,NA,CASSFGYEQYF,TGTGCCAGCAGTTTCGGCTACGAGCAGTACTTC
TRBV6-5,TRBJ2-1,NA,NA,CASSTLRYNEQFF,TGTGCCAGCAGCACCCTACGATACAATGAGCAGTTCTTC
TRBV19,TRBJ1-6,NA,TRBD1,CASSMGQEITNSPLHF,TGTGCCAGTAGTATGGGACAGGAGATTACAAATTCACCCCTCCACTTT
TRBV15,TRBJ2-1,NA,NA,CATSADGVLNEQFF,TGTGCCACCAGCGCCGACGGAGTCCTCAATGAGCAGTTCTTC
TRBV6-6,TRBJ2-1,NA,TRBD1,CASSPPGQYNEQFF,TGTGCCAGCAGCCCTCCGGGACAGTACAATGAGCAGTTCTTC
TRBV2,TRBJ2-1,NA,TRBD2,CASTRTSRGSYNEQFF,TGTGCCAGCACCCGGACTAGCAGGGGCTCCTACAATGAGCAGTTCTTC
TRBV6-5,TRBJ1-6,NA,TRBD1,CASSTGVNSPLHF,TGTGCCAGCAGTACAGGGGTAAATTCACCCCTCCACTTT
TRBV2,TRBJ2-1,NA,NA,CASSANSLAFGNEQFF,TGTGCCAGCAGCGCTAATTCCCTAGCTTTCGGCAATGAGCAGTTCTTC
TRBV7-9,TRBJ2-3,few,TRBD1,CASNQPETGEADTQYF,TGTGCCAGCAACCAACCCGAGACAGGGGAGGCAGATACGCAGTATTTT
TRBV6-2/TRBV6-3,TRBJ2-7,NA,NA,CASSFGDSYEQYF,TGTGCCAGCAGTTTCGGGGATTCCTACGAGCAGTACTTC
TRBV5-4,TRBJ1-2,NA,TRBD1,CASFSLGQGTNYGYTF,TGTGCCAGCTTTAGTCTGGGACAGGGGACTAACTATGGCTACACCTTC
TRBV11-2,TRBJ2-2,NA,NA,CASSLQGYGELFF,TGTGCCAGCAGCTTACAGGGATACGGGGAGCTGTTTTTT
TRBV28,TRBJ1-1,NA,NA,CAAVVSSLVNTEAFF,TGTGCCGCTGTCGTATCGAGCTTGGTGAACACTGAAGCTTTCTTT
TRBV11-1,TRBJ2-3,NA,TRBD1,CASSLARTGLADTQYF,TGTGCCAGCAGCTTAGCCCGGACAGGTTTGGCAGATACGCAGTATTTT
TRBV19,TRBJ2-3,NA,NA,CASSRAGSVDTQYF,TGTGCCAGTAGTAGAGCCGGGTCGGTAGATACGCAGTATTTT
TRBV4-3,TRBJ1-6,NA,NA,CASSQELWGEEGNSPLHF,TGCGCCAGCAGCCAAGAACTTTGGGGGGAGGAGGGGAATTCACCCCTCCACTTT
TRBV30,TRBJ2-7,NA,NA,CAWSRRSYEQYF,TGTGCCTGGAGTCGGAGATCCTACGAGCAGTACTTC
TRBV19,TRBJ2-3,few,NA,CASSIEIADTDTQYF,TGTGCCAGTAGTATAGAAATAGCGGACACAGATACGCAGTATTTT
TRBV30,TRBJ1-6,once,NA,CAFQGAEGWNSPLHF,TGTGCTTTTCAAGGGGCGGAGGGCTGGAATTCACCCCTCCACTTT
TRBV29-1,TRBJ2-3,once,TRBD2,CSVSGLAGGDTQYF,TGCAGCGTCTCGGGACTAGCGGGAGGAGATACGCAGTATTTT
TRBV5-1,TRBJ1-3,NA,TRBD1,CASSLGDRDPLLYF,TGCGCCAGCAGCTTGGGGGACAGGGACCCCCTCTTATATTTT
TRBV6-5,TRBJ2-3,NA,NA,CASSYSRTSTDTQYF,TGTGCCAGCAGTTACTCGCGGACTAGCACAGATACGCAGTATTTT
TRBV14,TRBJ2-5,NA,TRBD2,CASSPASGTQETQYF,TGTGCCAGCAGCCCGGCTAGCGGGACCCAAGAGACCCAGTACTTC
TRBV5-1,TRBJ1-1,once,NA,CASSLVRGTEAFF,TGCGCCAGCAGCTTGGTTCGGGGAACTGAAGCTTTCTTT
TRBV19,TRBJ1-6,NA,NA,CASSPSAGENSPLHF,TGTGCCAGTAGTCCAAGCGCAGGGGAAAATTCACCCCTCCACTTT
TRBV5-1,TRBJ2-1,NA,NA,CASSLGRGDNEQFF,TGCGCCAGCAGCTTGGGACGCGGAGACAATGAGCAGTTCTTC
TRBV21-1,TRBJ1-2,many,NA,CASSKARLTGEDYGYTF,TGTGCCAGCAGCAAAGCAAGGTTGACAGGGGAGGACTATGGCTACACCTTC
TRBV6-6,TRBJ2-1,NA,TRBD2,CASTGGEAREQFF,TGTGCCAGCACCGGGGGGGAGGCCAGGGAGCAGTTCTTC
TRBV7-2,TRBJ2-1,NA,TRBD1,CASSHPWDRGSYNEQFF,TGTGCCAGCAGTCACCCCTGGGACAGGGGGTCCTACAATGAGCAGTTCTTC
TRBV25-1,TRBJ2-7,NA,TRBD2,CASSEYRTSGAYEQYF,TGTGCCAGCAGTGAATATAGGACTAGCGGGGCCTACGAGCAGTACTTC